Given below is one T cell receptor (beta chain) in context. Its antigen remains unidentified. Generated by immunoSEQ multiplex PCR, the TCRdb table keeps only in-frame clones and is missing some. The table includes 15,000 to 20,000 clones, roughly four fifths detected once. Germline CDR1 SNHLY, CDR2 FYNNEI. This CDR3 is 14 amino acids long. The V gene lost 1 base and the J gene lost 3 bases, with 4 bases spanning the gap. The data belong to a study of somatic mutations in cytotoxic T cells in rheumatoid arthritis. Study-level findings and limits: Increasing age coincided with elevated CD8+ clonality among rheumatoid arthritis patients, though not among healthy controls.

The material sequenced was CD8+ T cells sorted from blood. This receptor was obtained from a woman aged 50 to 60 with rheumatoid arthritis. The V and J genes are TRBV2 and TRBJ2-6; D gene ambiguous. The CDR3: CASSEVGGANVLTF. The CDR3 nucleotides read TGTGCCAGCAGTGAAGTCGGTGGGGCCAACGTCCTGACTTTC.